This T cell receptor (beta chain) was observed in a study of CD8 T cells in Susac syndrome. cDNA came from about 0.51 to 1 ug RNA primed by random hexamers. TCRdb itself ran the immunoSEQ multiplex PCR reads through MiXCR, one entry per CDR3 protein. The data show some 260,000 distinct CDR3 sequences, with 85% seen just once and 0.11% held by the top ten. V shed 7 bases, J shed 6 bases, and the junction held 15 bases outside the gene matches. The germline CDR1 and CDR2 sequences are MNHEY and SMNVEV (reference sequence). The length of the CDR3 is 17 residues. The chain has TRBV27 and TRBJ1-5; 10 positions agree with TRBD1. The sequenced sample was CD8+ T cells from PBMCs. This TCR came from a human donor with multiple sclerosis. CDR3: CASTPQVSGQGSQPQHF. The CDR3, as DNA: TGTGCCAGCACCCCCCAGGTATCGGGACAGGGGTCTCAGCCCCAGCATTTT.